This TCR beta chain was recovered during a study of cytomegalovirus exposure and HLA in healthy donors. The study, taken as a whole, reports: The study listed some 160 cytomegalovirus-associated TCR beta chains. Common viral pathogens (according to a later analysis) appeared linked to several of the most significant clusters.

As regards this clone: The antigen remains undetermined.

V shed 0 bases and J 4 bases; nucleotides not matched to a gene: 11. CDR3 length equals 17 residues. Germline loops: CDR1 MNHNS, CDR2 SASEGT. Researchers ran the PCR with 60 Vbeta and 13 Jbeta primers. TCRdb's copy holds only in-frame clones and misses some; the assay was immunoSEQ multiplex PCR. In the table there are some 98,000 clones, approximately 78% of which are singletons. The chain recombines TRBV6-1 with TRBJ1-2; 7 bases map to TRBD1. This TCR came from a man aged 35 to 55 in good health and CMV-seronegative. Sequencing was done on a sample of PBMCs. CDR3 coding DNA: TGTGCCAGCAGTGAAGCCCAGAACAGGGGACGGACCTATGGCTACACCTTC. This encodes CASSEAQNRGRTYGYTF.